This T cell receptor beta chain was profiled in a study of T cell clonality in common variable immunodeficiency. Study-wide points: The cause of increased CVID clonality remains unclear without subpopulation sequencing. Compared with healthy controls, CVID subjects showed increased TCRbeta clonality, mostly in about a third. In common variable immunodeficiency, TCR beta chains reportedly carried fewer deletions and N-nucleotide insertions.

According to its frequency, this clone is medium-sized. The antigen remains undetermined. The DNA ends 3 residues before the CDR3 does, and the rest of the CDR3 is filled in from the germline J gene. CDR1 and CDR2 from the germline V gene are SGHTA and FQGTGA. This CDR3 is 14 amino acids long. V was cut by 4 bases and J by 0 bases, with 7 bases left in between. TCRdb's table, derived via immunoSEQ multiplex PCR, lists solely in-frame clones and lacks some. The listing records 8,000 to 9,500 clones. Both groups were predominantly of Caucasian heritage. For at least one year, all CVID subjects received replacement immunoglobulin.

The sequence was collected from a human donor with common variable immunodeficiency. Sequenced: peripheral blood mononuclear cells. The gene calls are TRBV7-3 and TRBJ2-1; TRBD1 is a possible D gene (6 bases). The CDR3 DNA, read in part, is TGTGCCAGCAGCTCGGACAGCTCCTACAATGAG. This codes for CASSSDSSYNE. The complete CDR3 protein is CASSSDSSYNEQFF.